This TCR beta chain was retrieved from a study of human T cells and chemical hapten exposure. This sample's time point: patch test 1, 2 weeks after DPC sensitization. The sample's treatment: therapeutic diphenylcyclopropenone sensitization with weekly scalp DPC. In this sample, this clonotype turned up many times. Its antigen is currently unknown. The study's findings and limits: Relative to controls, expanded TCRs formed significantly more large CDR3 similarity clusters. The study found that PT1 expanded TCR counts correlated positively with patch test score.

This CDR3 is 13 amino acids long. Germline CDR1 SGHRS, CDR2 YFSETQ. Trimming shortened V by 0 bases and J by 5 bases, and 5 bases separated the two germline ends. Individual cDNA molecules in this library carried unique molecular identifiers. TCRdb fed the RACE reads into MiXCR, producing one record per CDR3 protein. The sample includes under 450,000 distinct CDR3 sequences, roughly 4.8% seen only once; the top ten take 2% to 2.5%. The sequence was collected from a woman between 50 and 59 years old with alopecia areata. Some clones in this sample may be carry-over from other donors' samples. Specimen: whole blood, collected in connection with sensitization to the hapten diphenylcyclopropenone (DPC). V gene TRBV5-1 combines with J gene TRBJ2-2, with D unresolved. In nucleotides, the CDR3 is TGCGCCAGCAGCTTGGAACCAACCGGGGAGCTGTTTTTT. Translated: CASSLEPTGELFF.